The T cell receptor (beta chain) described here comes from a study of cytomegalovirus exposure and HLA in healthy donors. This CDR3 spans 16 amino acids. The trim removed 3 bases at V and 8 bases at J, leaving 6 bases unmatched. The germline V gene encodes CDR1 SGHTA and CDR2 FQGTGA. As regards this clone: What it binds is not known.

Study conclusions and caveats: TCR beta V- and J-gene trimming was later associated with a missense DCLRE1C variant. Using a false discovery rate of 0.05, a later analysis showed that fewer than 20,000 TCR beta sequences were associated with HLA alleles. The authors reported that TCR beta sequences could predict HLA-A and HLA-B alleles. These predictions were accurate for most subjects in the first cohort.

The PCR made use of 60 Vbeta and 13 Jbeta primers. Clones were read by immunoSEQ multiplex PCR, and TCRdb kept only the in-frame ones, dropping some. This table holds about 170,000 clones, more than 75% found once. Sequencing was carried out using PBMCs. This TCR came from a man aged 30 to 39 in good health and CMV-seropositive. V is TRBV7-3 and J is TRBJ2-1; TRBD2 agrees at 14 bases. The CDR3, as DNA: TGTGCCAGCAGCTTGGGGACTAGCGGGAGTACAGATGAGCAGTTCTTC. Residues: CASSLGTSGSTDEQFF.